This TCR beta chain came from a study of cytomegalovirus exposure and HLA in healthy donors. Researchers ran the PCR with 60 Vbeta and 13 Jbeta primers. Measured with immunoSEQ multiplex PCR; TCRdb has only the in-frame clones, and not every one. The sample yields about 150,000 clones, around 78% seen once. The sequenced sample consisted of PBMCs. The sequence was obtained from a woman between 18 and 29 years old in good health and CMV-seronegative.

CDR3 amino acids: CASRREMNTEAFF. The CDR3 nucleotides read TGTGCCAGCAGACGGGAAATGAACACTGAAGCTTTCTTT. The genes are TRBV2 and TRBJ1-1; the D is unclear. CDR1 is SNHLY and CDR2 is FYNNEI in the germline V gene. The length of the CDR3 is 13 residues. The V end lost 6 bases, the J end lost 0 bases, and 8 bases lay between the germline ends.